Below, one T cell receptor beta chain is given with its context. The data stem from a study of OX40 agonist ivuxolimab in advanced cancers. At the level of the study: The dose of intravenous ivuxolimab that patients received every 2 weeks ranged from 0.01 to 10 mg/kg. Hepatocellular carcinoma, melanoma, renal cell or head and neck cancer was diagnosed in the dose-escalation patients.

The table came from immunoSEQ multiplex PCR; TCRdb's copy has only in-frame clones and leaves some out. The table records tens of thousands of clones, 65% to 85% of them present only once. Germline-derived CDR1 and CDR2 are MGHRA and YSYEKL. V dropped 3 bases and J dropped 5 bases, with 17 bases sitting between them. There are 16 residues in the CDR3. This TCR came from an adult with an advanced solid tumor such as melanoma, head and neck, liver or kidney cancer. Sequences were derived from CD4+ or CD8+ T cells sorted from blood, sampled in a trial of the OX40 agonist ivuxolimab. The rearrangement uses TRBV4-1 and TRBJ2-4, with D unclear. CDR3 in amino acids: CASSHLQVRLENIQYF. In DNA, the CDR3 is TGCGCCAGCAGCCACCTACAAGTACGTCTCGAAAACATTCAGTACTTC.